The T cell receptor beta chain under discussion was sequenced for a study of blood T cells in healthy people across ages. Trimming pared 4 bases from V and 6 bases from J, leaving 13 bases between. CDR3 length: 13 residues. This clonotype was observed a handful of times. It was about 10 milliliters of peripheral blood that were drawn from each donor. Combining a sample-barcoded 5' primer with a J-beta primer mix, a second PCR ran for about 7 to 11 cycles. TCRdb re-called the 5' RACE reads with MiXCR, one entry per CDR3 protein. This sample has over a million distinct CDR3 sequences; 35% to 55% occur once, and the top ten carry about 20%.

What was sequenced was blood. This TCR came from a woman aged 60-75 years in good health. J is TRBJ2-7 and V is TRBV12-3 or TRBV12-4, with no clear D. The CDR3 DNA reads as TGTGCCAGCAGTTCGGGTAGCAAGCGCGAGCAGTACTTC. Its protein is CASSSGSKREQYF.